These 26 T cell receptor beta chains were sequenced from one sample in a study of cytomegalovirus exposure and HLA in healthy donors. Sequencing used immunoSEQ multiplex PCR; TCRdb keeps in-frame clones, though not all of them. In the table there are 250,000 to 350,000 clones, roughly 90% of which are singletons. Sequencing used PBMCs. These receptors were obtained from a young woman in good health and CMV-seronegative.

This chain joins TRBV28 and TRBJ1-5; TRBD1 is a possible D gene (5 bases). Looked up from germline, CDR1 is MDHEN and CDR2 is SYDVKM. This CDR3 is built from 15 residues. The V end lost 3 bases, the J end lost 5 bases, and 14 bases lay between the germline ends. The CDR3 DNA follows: TGTGCCAGCAGTTTGTCGTCAGGGAGGGATCAGCCCCAGCATTTT. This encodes CASSLSSGRDQPQHF.

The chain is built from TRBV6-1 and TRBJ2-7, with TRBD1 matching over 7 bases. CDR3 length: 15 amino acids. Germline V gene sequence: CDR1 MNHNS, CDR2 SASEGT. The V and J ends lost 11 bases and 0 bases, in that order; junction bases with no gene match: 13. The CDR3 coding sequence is TGTGCCTCCTACTTGACAGGGCGTCTCTCCTACGAGCAGTACTTC. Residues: CASYLTGRLSYEQYF.

Written as DNA, the CDR3 is TGTGCCAGTACCCCGTTGCGGGGGAATGAAAAACTGTTTTTT. Protein: CASTPLRGNEKLFF. The V call is TRBV19, the J call TRBJ1-4, with D perhaps TRBD1 (5 bases). V was shortened by 7 bases and J by 5 bases, with 14 bases between the two germline ends. This CDR3 is built from 14 residues. Germline V gene sequence: CDR1 LNHDA, CDR2 SQIVND (reference sequence).

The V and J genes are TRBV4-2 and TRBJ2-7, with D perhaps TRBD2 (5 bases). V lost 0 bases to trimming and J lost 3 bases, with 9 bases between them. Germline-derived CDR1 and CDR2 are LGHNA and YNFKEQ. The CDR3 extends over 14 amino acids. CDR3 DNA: TGTGCCAGCAGCCAAGAAGGTGAGGGCTACGAGCAGTACTTC. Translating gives CASSQEGEGYEQYF.

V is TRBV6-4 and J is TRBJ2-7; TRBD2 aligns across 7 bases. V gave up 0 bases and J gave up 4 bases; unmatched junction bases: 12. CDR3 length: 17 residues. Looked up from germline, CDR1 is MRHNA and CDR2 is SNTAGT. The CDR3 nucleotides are TGTGCCAGCAGTGACTCGGTCGAAGCGGGGACTGTTTACGAGCAGTACTTC. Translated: CASSDSVEAGTVYEQYF.

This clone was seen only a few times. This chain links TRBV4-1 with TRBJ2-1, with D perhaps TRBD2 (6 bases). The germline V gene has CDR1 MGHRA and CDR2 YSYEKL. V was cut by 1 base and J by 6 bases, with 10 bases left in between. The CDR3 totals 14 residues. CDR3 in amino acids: CASSQGLVSNEQFF. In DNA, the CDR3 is TGCGCCAGCAGCCAAGGACTAGTATCCAATGAGCAGTTCTTC.

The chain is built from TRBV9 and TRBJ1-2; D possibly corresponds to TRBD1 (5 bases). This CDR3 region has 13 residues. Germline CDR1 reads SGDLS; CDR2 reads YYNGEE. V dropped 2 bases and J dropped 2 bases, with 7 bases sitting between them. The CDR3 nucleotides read TGTGCCAGCAGCGTGACAGAGAACTATGGCTACACCTTC. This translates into CASSVTENYGYTF.

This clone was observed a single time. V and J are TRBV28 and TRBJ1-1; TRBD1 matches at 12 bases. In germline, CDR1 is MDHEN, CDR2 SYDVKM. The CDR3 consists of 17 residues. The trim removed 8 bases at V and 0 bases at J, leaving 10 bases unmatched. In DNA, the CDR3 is TGTGCCAGCCCTCCCCCCGGGGACAGGGGGCTGAACACTGAAGCTTTCTTT. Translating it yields CASPPPGDRGLNTEAFF.

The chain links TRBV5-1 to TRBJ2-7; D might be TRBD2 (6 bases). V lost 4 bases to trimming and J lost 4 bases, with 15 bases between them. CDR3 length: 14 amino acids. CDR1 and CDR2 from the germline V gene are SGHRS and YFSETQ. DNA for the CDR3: TGCGCCAGCAGCCCGGGACTCGCGGGGTACGAGCAGTACTTC. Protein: CASSPGLAGYEQYF.

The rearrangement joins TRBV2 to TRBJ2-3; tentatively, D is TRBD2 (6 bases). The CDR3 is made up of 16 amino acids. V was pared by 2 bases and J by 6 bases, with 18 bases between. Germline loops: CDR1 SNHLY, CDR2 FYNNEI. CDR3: CASSERPTGVGDTQYF. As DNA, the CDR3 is TGTGCCAGCAGTGAAAGGCCCACGGGAGTAGGGGATACGCAGTATTTT.

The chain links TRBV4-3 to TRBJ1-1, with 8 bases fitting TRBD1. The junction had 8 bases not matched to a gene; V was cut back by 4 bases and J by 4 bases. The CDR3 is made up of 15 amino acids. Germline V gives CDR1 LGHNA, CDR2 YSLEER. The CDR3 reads CASSLDRARGTEAFF. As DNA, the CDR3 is TGCGCCAGCAGCCTGGACAGGGCCCGGGGCACTGAAGCTTTCTTT.

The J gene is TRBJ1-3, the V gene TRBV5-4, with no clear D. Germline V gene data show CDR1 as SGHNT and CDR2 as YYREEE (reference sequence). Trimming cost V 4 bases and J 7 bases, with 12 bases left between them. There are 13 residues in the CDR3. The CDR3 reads CASSPEVSNTIYF. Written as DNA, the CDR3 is TGTGCCAGCAGCCCCGAGGTTTCGAACACCATATATTTT.

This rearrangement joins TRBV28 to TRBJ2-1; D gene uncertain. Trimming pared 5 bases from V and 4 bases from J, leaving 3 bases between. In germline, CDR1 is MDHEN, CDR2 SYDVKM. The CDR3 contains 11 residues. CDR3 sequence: CASSQYNEQFF. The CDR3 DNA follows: TGTGCCAGCAGTCAATACAATGAGCAGTTCTTC.

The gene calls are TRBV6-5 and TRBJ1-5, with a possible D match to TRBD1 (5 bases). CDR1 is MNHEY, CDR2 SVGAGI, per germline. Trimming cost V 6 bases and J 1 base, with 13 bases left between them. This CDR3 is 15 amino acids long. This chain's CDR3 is CASRGVSGSNQPQHF. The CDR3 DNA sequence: TGTGCCAGCAGAGGGGTGAGCGGGAGCAATCAGCCCCAGCATTTT.

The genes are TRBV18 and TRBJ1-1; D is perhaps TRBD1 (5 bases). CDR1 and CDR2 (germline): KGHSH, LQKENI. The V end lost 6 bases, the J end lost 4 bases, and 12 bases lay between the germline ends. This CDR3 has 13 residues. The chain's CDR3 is CASSGAGLTEAFF. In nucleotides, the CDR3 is TGTGCCAGCTCTGGAGCAGGGCTCACTGAAGCTTTCTTT.

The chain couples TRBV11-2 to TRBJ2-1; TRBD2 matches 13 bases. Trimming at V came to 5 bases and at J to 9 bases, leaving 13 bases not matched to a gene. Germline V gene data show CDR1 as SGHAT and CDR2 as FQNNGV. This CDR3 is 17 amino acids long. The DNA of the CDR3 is TGTGCCAGCAGCCCCAGCCCTGGACTAGCGGGAGTGCGTGAGCAGTTCTTC. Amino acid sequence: CASSPSPGLAGVREQFF.

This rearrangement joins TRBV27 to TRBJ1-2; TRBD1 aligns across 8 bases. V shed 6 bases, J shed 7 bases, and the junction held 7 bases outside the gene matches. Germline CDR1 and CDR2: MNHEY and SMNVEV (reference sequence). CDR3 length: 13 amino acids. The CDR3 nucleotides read TGTGCCAGCAGCCATGGACAGGGAGGTGGCTACACCTTC. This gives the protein CASSHGQGGGYTF.

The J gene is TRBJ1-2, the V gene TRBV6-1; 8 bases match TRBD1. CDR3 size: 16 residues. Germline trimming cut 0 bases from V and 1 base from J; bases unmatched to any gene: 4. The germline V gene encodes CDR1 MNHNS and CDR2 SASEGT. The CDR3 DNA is TGTGCCAGCAGTGAAGCGGGGACAGGCCTTAACTATGGCTACACCTTC. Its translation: CASSEAGTGLNYGYTF.

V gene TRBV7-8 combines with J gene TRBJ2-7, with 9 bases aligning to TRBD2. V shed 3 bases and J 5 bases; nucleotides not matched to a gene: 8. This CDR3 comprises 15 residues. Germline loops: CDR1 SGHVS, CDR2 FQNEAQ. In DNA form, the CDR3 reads TGTGCCAGCAGCTTCGGGGGAATAGCGGGAGACGAGCAGTACTTC. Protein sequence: CASSFGGIAGDEQYF.

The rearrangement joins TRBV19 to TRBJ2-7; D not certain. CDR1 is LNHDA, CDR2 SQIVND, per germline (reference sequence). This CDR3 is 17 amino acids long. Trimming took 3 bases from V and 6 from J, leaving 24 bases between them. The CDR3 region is CASSMWPYASLGSEQYF. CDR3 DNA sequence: TGTGCCAGTAGTATGTGGCCGTACGCGAGTCTAGGCTCCGAGCAGTACTTC.

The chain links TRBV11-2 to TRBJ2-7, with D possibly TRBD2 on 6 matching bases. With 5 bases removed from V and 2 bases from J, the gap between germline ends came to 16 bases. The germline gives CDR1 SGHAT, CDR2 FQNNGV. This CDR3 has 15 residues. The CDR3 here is CASSQRPGEAYEQYF. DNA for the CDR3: TGTGCCAGCAGCCAACGGCCTGGGGAGGCCTACGAGCAGTACTTC. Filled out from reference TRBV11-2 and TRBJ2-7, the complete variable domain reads EAGVAQSPRYKIIEKRQSVAFWCNPISGHATLYWYQQILGQGPKLLIQFQNNGVVDDSQLPKDRFSAERLKGVDSTLKIQPAKLEDSAVYLCASSQRPGEAYEQYFGPGTRLTVT.

Written as DNA, the CDR3 is TGCGCCAGCAGCCAACGGGCGGGGGCTGGCAATCAGCCCCAGCATTTT. Amino acid sequence: CASSQRAGAGNQPQHF. The rearrangement links TRBV4-1 to TRBJ1-5, with D tentatively TRBD1 (6 bases). The V gene's germline CDR1 is MGHRA and CDR2 YSYEKL. This CDR3 is 16 amino acids long. V lost 2 bases and J lost 2, with 13 bases in between.

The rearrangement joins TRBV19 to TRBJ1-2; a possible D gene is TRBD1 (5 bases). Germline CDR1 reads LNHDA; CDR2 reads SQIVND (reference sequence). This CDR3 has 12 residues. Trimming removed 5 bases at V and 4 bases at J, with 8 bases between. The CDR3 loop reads CASSAGGYGYTF. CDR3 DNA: TGTGCCAGTAGTGCCGGGGGCTATGGCTACACCTTC.

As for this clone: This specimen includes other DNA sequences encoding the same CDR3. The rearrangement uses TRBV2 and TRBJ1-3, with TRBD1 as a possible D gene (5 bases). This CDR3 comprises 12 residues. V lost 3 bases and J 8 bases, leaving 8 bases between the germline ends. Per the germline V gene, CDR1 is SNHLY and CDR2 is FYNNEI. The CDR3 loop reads CASSEGGDTIYF. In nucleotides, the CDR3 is TGTGCCAGCAGTGAGGGGGGAGACACCATATATTTT.

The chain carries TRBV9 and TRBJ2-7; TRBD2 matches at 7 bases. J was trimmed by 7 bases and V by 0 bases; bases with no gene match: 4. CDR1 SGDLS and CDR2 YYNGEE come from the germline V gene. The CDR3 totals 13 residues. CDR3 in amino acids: CASSVEGAGEQYF. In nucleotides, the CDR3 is TGTGCCAGCAGCGTAGAGGGAGCGGGGGAGCAGTACTTC.

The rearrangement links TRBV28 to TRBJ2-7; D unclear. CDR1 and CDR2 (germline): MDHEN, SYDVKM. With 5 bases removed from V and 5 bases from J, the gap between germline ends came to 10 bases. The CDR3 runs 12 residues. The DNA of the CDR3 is TGTGCCAGCAGTGTCACCACTGACGAGCAGTACTTC. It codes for CASSVTTDEQYF.